What follows are 25 T cell receptor beta chains derived from one specimen sequenced in a study of CD8+ T cells in alopecia areata. Reverse transcription of extracted RNA yielded cDNA, which provided the sequencing template. Only in-frame clones appear in the TCRdb table, and some are missing; sequencing was by immunoSEQ multiplex PCR. The sample yields 120,000 or so clones, 47% seen once. Sequenced: NKG2D-low CD8+ T cells sorted from blood. Receptor source: a human donor with alopecia areata.

This chain links TRBV30 with TRBJ2-2; D is ambiguous. The ends were cut back, 4 bases at V and 6 bases at J, with 9 bases in the middle. Germline V gene sequence: CDR1 GTSNPN, CDR2 SVGIG (reference sequence). There are 12 residues in the CDR3. CDR3 protein: CAWIKQPGELFF. The CDR3 DNA reads TGTGCCTGGATTAAGCAACCCGGGGAGCTGTTTTTT.

CDR3 nucleotides: TGTGCCAGCAGCTTGGAAAAAACCTACGAGCAGTACTTC. It specifies CASSLEKTYEQYF. The chain has TRBV5-4 and TRBJ2-7; D ambiguous. There are 13 residues in the CDR3. Germline assignment: CDR1 SGHNT and CDR2 YYREEE (reference sequence). Between the trimmed V and J ends, which lost 0 bases and 2 bases, there was a span of 6 bases.

The chain carries TRBV4-1 and TRBJ2-3; perhaps TRBD2 as D (6 bases). Trimming removed 1 base at V and 2 bases at J, with 10 bases between. This CDR3 comprises 15 residues. Germline V gene sequence: CDR1 MGHRA, CDR2 YSYEKL. The CDR3 sequence is CASSQVGGITDTQYF. In nucleotides, the CDR3 is TGCGCCAGCAGCCAAGTCGGGGGAATCACAGATACGCAGTATTTT.

This chain joins TRBV6-1 and TRBJ2-7; 8 nucleotides line up with TRBD1. Per the germline V gene, CDR1 is MNHNS and CDR2 is SASEGT. This CDR3 has 15 amino acids. The junction had 5 bases not matched to a gene; V was cut back by 1 base and J by 3 bases. This CDR3 reads CASSEGTGKFYEQYF. In nucleotides, the CDR3 is TGTGCCAGCAGTGAAGGGACAGGGAAGTTCTACGAGCAGTACTTC.

The table lists this clone with a few counts. The chain combines TRBV13 with TRBJ1-4; a weak D match, TRBD1 (5 bases). V lost 5 bases to trimming and J lost 12 bases, with 16 bases between them. This CDR3 has 13 residues. Per the germline V gene, CDR1 is PRHDT and CDR2 is FYEKMQ (reference sequence). CDR3 residues: CASSASTAGELFF. CDR3 sequence (DNA): TGTGCCAGCAGCGCCTCGACAGCGGGGGAACTGTTTTTT.

There are a few counts of this clone. The chain couples TRBV29-1 to TRBJ2-7; unclear D gene. V was trimmed by 7 bases and J by 2 bases, leaving 12 bases between them. CDR1 and CDR2 from the germline V gene are SQVTM and ANQGSEA. CDR3 length equals 12 residues. The CDR3 reads CSASDGAYEQYF. The DNA for the CDR3 is TGCAGCGCCAGTGACGGAGCCTACGAGCAGTACTTC.

The V gene is TRBV9, the J gene TRBJ2-7; 8 bases line up with TRBD2. V trimming: 3 bases; J trimming: 6 bases; junction bases outside the gene matches: 5. The germline CDR1 and CDR2 sequences are SGDLS and YYNGEE. CDR3 length: 13 amino acids. The DNA for the CDR3 is TGTGCCAGCAGCGCCGGGGGGGGCGGCGAGCAGTACTTC. Residues: CASSAGGGGEQYF.

Turning to this clone: The same CDR3 is also encoded by other DNA sequences in this sample. The CDR3 nucleotides read TGCAGCGTTGAAGGCGGGGCGGGAGGTGAGGAGACCCAGTACTTC. Encoded protein: CSVEGGAGGEETQYF. This chain joins TRBV29-1 and TRBJ2-5; the match to TRBD2 covers 8 bases. Germline V gene lookup returns CDR1 SQVTM and CDR2 ANQGSEA. The CDR3 sequence is 15 residues long. The V and J ends lost 1 base and 5 bases, in that order; junction bases with no gene match: 9.

This clone turned up a few times. This rearrangement joins TRBV28 to TRBJ2-1; 9 positions agree with TRBD2. The CDR3 runs to 16 residues. V dropped 4 bases and J dropped 8; count of bases not matched to a gene: 12. The V gene's germline CDR1 is MDHEN and CDR2 SYDVKM. The CDR3 reads CASSYGVAGDVDEQFF. The CDR3 DNA follows: TGTGCCAGCAGTTATGGGGTAGCGGGAGACGTAGATGAGCAGTTCTTC. Full variable domain (rest looked up from reference TRBV28 and TRBJ2-1): DVKVTQSSRYLVKRTGEKVFLECVQDMDHENMFWYRQDPGLGLRLIYFSYDVKMKEKGDIPEGYSVSREKKERFSLILESASTNQTSMYLCASSYGVAGDVDEQFFGPGTRLTVL.

This clone was seen only a few times. The sample contains more than one DNA sequence encoding this CDR3. J is TRBJ2-7 and V is TRBV29-1, with D perhaps TRBD2 (5 bases). Germline CDR1 is SQVTM and CDR2 is ANQGSEA. This CDR3 is built from 12 residues. Deletions cut 2 bases from V and 2 bases from J, with 7 bases between. The CDR3 is CSVESSPYEQYF. CDR3 DNA sequence: TGCAGCGTTGAATCTAGCCCCTACGAGCAGTACTTC.

The V call is TRBV29-1, the J call TRBJ1-1; D remains ambiguous. The CDR3 runs to 12 residues. CDR1 and CDR2 from the germline V gene are SQVTM and ANQGSEA. CDR3 in amino acids: CSIIEGWAEAFF. The CDR3 nucleotides are TGCAGTATCATCGAGGGTTGGGCTGAAGCTTTCTTT.

This sequence joins TRBV13 and TRBJ2-7; D gene unclear. V lost 5 bases and J lost 9, with 14 bases in between. Germline lookup yields CDR1 PRHDT and CDR2 FYEKMQ (reference sequence). The CDR3 totals 12 residues. Here the CDR3 reads CASSPGPGAQYF. The CDR3 DNA follows: TGTGCCAGCAGCCCCGGACCAGGCGCGCAGTACTTC.

The chain has TRBV27 and TRBJ2-1; no reliable D call. The CDR3 consists of 12 residues. V lost 0 bases and J 6 bases, leaving 3 bases between the germline ends. CDR1 and CDR2 (germline): MNHEY, SMNVEV (reference sequence). The DNA of the CDR3 is TGTGCCAGCAGTTTATCGGCCAATGAGCAGTTCTTC. This sequence encodes CASSLSANEQFF.

The chain links TRBV7-8 to TRBJ2-1; weak D call: TRBD2 (5 bases). Germline CDR1 SGHVS, CDR2 FQNEAQ. Trimming stripped 1 base from V and 5 bases from J, with 9 bases between. CDR3 length: 14 residues. The CDR3 spells CASSLGPGNNEQFF. The CDR3 nucleotides are TGTGCCAGCAGCTTAGGGCCCGGGAACAATGAGCAGTTCTTC.

V and J are TRBV18 and TRBJ2-2; no clear D. Germline values: CDR1 KGHSH, CDR2 LQKENI. Trimming removed 2 bases from V and 4 bases from J, with 2 bases in between. This CDR3 has 12 amino acids. In nucleotides, the CDR3 is TGTGCCAGCTCACCAATCACCGGGGAGCTGTTTTTT. Translation: CASSPITGELFF.

V usage is TRBV30 and J usage is TRBJ1-5; D gene ambiguous. Germline V gene lookup returns CDR1 GTSNPN and CDR2 SVGIG (reference sequence). The ends were cut back, 2 bases at V and 2 bases at J, with 7 bases in the middle. The CDR3 is 13 residues long. The CDR3 DNA reads TGTGCCTGGAGTATGGACCGCAATCAGCCCCAGCATTTT. Translation gives CAWSMDRNQPQHF.

This chain joins TRBV29-1 and TRBJ1-1, with 7 positions matching TRBD1. The CDR3 spans 13 residues. CDR1 is SQVTM and CDR2 is ANQGSEA in the germline V gene. V was pared by 7 bases and J by 5 bases, with 10 bases of the junction left unmatched. The CDR3 DNA sequence: TGCAGCGGTACTACAGGGGAAGGAACTGAAGCTTTCTTT. This gives the protein CSGTTGEGTEAFF.

The rearrangement joins TRBV30 to TRBJ2-1, with D perhaps matching TRBD1 (6 bases). The length of the CDR3 is 12 residues. Trimming took 2 bases from V and 7 from J, leaving 9 bases between them. From germline, CDR1 is GTSNPN and CDR2 SVGIG (reference sequence). CDR3 residues: CAWSLQGNEQFF. DNA for the CDR3: TGTGCCTGGAGTCTTCAGGGGAATGAGCAGTTCTTC.

The V gene is TRBV5-1, the J gene TRBJ1-4; D unresolved. The CDR3 extends over 12 amino acids. Germline V gives CDR1 SGHRS, CDR2 YFSETQ. V was cut by 6 bases and J by 12 bases, with 15 bases left in between. CDR3 loop: CASKDANNELFF. The CDR3 DNA reads TGCGCCAGCAAAGATGCGAACAATGAACTGTTTTTT. The variable domain in full, with the rest retrieved from reference TRBV5-1 and TRBJ1-4, is KAGVTQTPRYLIKTRGQQVTLSCSPISGHRSVSWYQQTPGQGLQFLFEYFSETQRNKGNFPGRFSGRQFSNSRSEMNVSTLELGDSALYLCASKDANNELFFGSGTQLSVL.

V usage is TRBV6-5 and J usage is TRBJ1-1; tentative D call: TRBD1 (6 bases). From germline, CDR1 is MNHEY and CDR2 SVGAGI. Trimming shortened V by 6 bases and J by 2 bases, and 10 bases separated the two germline ends. This CDR3 has 13 amino acids. The CDR3 DNA is TGTGCCAGCAGAAGGGACACAAACACTGAAGCTTTCTTT. Translation gives CASRRDTNTEAFF.

The rearrangement links TRBV29-1 to TRBJ2-5; 14 positions match TRBD2. V shed 4 bases and J 1 base; nucleotides not matched to a gene: 2. The length of the CDR3 is 15 residues. The germline CDR1 and CDR2 sequences are SQVTM and ANQGSEA. CDR3: CSVATSGRAQETQYF. The CDR3 nucleotides read TGCAGCGTTGCGACTAGCGGGAGGGCCCAAGAGACCCAGTACTTC.

CDR3: CASSYYRDTTYEQYF. The CDR3, as DNA: TGTGCCAGCAGTTACTACCGGGACACGACCTACGAGCAGTACTTC. The rearrangement links TRBV28 to TRBJ2-7; the D gene is possibly TRBD1 (6 bases). Germline loops: CDR1 MDHEN, CDR2 SYDVKM. Trimming removed 4 bases from V and 2 bases from J, with 15 bases in between. The CDR3 covers 15 residues.

The chain is built from TRBV29-1 and TRBJ2-3; D tentatively fits TRBD1 or TRBD2 (7 bases each). The CDR3 extends over 14 amino acids. Trimming took 7 bases from V and 4 from J, leaving 18 bases between them. Germline V gene sequence: CDR1 SQVTM, CDR2 ANQGSEA. CDR3 residues: CSASHAGGADTQYF. The DNA for the CDR3 is TGCAGCGCGAGTCACGCAGGGGGGGCAGATACGCAGTATTTT.

This clone showed up just a few times. This chain connects TRBV6-1 to TRBJ2-5; a weak D match, TRBD2 (5 bases). Trimming removed 5 bases at V and 5 bases at J, with 12 bases between. This CDR3 comprises 13 residues. CDR1 and CDR2 (germline): MNHNS, SASEGT. CDR3 amino acids: CASSYKEAETQYF. In nucleotides, the CDR3 is TGTGCCAGCAGTTATAAGGAGGCGGAGACCCAGTACTTC.

The chain recombines TRBV9 with TRBJ2-3; D is uncertain. The germline gives CDR1 SGDLS, CDR2 YYNGEE. The CDR3 loop spans 12 amino acids. Trimming shortened V by 3 bases and J by 4 bases, and 6 bases separated the two germline ends. DNA of the CDR3: TGTGCCAGCAGCGCCAACCCAGATACGCAGTATTTT. This encodes CASSANPDTQYF.